This T cell receptor (beta chain) comes out of a study of T cell repertoires in cytomegalovirus infection. General observations from the study: It was HLA-C-restricted CMV-specific TCR beta clonotypes that dominated the response ex vivo.

Comment on this clonotype: Its specificity is unknown.

The CDR3 spans 16 residues. The ends were cut back, 2 bases at V and 1 base at J, with 14 bases in the middle. Germline V gene lookup returns CDR1 MNHEY and CDR2 SVGAGI. One entry per CDR3 protein results from TCRdb running MiXCR on the reads. The profile shows some 700,000 distinct CDR3 sequences, 30% to 40% of them singletons. The specimen comprised cultured PBMCs, sampled from culture after CMV antigen stimulation. The V gene is TRBV6-5, the J gene TRBJ1-1; the D is unclear. The TCR originated in a human donor in good health (CMV status not recorded). Some clones in this sample may be carry-over from other donors' samples. The CDR3 bases are TGTGCCAGCAGTTACGACGGGGTCAGTTCGAACACTGAAGCTTTCTTT. Translating it yields CASSYDGVSSNTEAFF.